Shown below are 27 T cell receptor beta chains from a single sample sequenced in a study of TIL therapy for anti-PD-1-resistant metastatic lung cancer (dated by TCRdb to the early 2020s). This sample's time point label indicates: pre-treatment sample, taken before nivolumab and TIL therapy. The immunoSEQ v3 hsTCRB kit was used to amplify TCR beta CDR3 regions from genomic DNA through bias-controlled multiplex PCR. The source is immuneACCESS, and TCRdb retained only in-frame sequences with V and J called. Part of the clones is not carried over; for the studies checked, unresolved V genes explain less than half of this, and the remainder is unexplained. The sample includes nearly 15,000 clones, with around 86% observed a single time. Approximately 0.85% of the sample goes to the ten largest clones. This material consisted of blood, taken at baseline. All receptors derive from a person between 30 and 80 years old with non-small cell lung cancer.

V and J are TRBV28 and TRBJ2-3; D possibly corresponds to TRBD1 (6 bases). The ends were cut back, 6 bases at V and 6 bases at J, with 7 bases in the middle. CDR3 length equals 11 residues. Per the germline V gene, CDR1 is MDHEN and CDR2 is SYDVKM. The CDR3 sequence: CASSTGDTQYF. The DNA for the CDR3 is TGTGCCAGCAGCACAGGGGATACGCAGTATTTT.

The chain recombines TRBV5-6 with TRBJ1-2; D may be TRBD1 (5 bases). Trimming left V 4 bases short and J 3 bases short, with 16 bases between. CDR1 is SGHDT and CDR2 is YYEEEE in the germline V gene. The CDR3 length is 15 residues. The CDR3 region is CASSVALQVYYGYTF. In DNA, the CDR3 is TGTGCCAGCAGCGTTGCCCTACAGGTATACTATGGCTACACCTTC.

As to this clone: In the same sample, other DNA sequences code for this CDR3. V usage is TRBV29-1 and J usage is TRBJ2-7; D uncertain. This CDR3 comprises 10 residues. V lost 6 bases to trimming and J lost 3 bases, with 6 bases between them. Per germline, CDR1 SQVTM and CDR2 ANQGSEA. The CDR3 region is CSVGDYEQYF. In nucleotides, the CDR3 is TGCAGCGTCGGCGACTACGAGCAGTACTTC.

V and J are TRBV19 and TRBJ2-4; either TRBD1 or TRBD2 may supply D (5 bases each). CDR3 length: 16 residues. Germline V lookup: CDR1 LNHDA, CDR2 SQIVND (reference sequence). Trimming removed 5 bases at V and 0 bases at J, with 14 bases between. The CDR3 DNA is TGTGCCAGTAGTTCGGGACGAGGAGGAGCCAAAAACATTCAGTACTTC. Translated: CASSSGRGGAKNIQYF.

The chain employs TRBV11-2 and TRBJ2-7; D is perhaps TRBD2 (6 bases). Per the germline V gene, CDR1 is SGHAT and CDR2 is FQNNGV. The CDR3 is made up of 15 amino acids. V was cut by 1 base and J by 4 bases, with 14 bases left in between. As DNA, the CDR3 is TGTGCCAGCAGCTTAGTGGTTGGGACTGCTTACGAGCAGTACTTC. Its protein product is CASSLVVGTAYEQYF.

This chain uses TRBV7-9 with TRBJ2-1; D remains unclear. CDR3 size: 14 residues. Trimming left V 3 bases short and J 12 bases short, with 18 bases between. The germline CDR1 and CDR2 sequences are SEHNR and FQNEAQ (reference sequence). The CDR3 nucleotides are TGTGCCAGCAGCTTCCGAGACTCCCGTTCCGGGCAGTTCTTC. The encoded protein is CASSFRDSRSGQFF.

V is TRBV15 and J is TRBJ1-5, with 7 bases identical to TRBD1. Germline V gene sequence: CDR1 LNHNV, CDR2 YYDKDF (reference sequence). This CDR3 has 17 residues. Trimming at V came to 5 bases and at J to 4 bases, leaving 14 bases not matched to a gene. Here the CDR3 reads CATSAGISGQLNQPQHF. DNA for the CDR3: TGTGCCACCAGCGCAGGGATCTCGGGACAGTTAAATCAGCCCCAGCATTTT. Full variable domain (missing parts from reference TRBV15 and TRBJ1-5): DAMVIQNPRYQVTQFGKPVTLSCSQTLNHNVMYWYQQKSSQAPKLLFHYYDKDFNNEADTPDNFQSRRPNTSFCFLDIRSPGLGDTAMYLCATSAGISGQLNQPQHFGDGTRLSIL.

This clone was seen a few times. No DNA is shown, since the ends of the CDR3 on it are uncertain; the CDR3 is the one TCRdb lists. CDR3 in amino acids: CASSKVARGNYGYTF. This chain links TRBV21-1 with TRBJ1-2. TRBV21-1 is shown as a pseudogene. The CDR3 contains 15 residues when both ends are counted.

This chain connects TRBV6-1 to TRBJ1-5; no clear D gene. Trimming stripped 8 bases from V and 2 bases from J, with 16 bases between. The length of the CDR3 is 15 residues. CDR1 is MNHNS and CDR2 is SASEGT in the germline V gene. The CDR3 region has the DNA TGTGCCAGCTCCCTTGACTGGAGGGGCAATCAGCCCCAGCATTTT. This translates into CASSLDWRGNQPQHF.

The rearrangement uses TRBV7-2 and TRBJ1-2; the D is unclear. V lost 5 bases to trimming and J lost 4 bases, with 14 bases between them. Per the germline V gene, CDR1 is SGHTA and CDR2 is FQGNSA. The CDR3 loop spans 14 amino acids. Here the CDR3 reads CASSLGWSGYGYTF. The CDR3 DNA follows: TGTGCCAGCAGCCTAGGTTGGTCGGGCTATGGCTACACCTTC.

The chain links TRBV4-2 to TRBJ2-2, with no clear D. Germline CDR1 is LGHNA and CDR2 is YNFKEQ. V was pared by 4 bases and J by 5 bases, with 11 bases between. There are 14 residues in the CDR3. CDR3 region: CASSLTPKTGELFF. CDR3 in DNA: TGTGCCAGCAGCCTGACCCCAAAGACCGGGGAGCTGTTTTTT.

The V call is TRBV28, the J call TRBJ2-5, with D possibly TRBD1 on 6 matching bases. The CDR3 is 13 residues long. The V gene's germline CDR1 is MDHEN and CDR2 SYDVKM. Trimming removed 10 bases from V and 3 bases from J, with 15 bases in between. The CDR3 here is CATSRTVKETQYF. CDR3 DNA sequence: TGTGCCACCTCGAGGACAGTAAAAGAGACCCAGTACTTC.

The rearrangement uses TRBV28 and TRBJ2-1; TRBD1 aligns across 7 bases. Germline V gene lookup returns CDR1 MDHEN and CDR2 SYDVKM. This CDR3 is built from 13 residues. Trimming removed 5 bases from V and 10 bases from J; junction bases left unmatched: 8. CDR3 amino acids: CASSHPGGWEQFF. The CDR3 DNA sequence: TGTGCCAGCAGTCACCCAGGGGGATGGGAGCAGTTCTTC. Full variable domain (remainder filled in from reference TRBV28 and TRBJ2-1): DVKVTQSSRYLVKRTGEKVFLECVQDMDHENMFWYRQDPGLGLRLIYFSYDVKMKEKGDIPEGYSVSREKKERFSLILESASTNQTSMYLCASSHPGGWEQFFGPGTRLTVL.

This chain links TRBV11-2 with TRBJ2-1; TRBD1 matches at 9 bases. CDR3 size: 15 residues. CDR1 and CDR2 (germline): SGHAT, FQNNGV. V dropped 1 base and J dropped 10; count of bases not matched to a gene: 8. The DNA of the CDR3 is TGTGCCAGCAGCTTAGGGGACAGGGTTGGGGGAGAGCAGTTCTTC. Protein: CASSLGDRVGGEQFF.

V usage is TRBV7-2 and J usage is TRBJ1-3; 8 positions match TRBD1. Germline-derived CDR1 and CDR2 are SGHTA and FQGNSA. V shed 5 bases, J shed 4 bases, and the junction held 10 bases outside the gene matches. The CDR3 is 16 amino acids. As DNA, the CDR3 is TGTGCCAGCAGCCTCCAACCGACAGGGGTCGGAAACACCATATATTTT. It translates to CASSLQPTGVGNTIYF.

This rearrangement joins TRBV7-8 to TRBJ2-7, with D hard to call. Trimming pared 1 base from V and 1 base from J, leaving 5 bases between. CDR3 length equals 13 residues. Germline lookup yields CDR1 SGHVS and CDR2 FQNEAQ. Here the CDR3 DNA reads TGTGCCAGCAGCTTAGTATATTCCTACGAGCAGTACGTC. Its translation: CASSLVYSYEQYV.

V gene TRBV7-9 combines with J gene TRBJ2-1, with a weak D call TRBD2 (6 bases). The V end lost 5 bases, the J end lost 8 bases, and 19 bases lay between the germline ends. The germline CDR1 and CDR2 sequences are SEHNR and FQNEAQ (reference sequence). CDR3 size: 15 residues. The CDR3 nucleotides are TGTGCCAGCAGCGCGACTAGTCTTAAAGGGCATGAGCAGTTCTTC. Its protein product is CASSATSLKGHEQFF.

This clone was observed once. The CDR3 region is CASSFPAGSETQYF. CDR3 nucleotide sequence: TGTGCCAGCAGCTTTCCAGCGGGGAGCGAGACCCAGTACTTC. The gene calls are TRBV7-9 and TRBJ2-5; 7 nucleotides line up with TRBD2. The CDR3 is 14 amino acids. The V segment lost 3 bases and the J segment 5 bases; nucleotides outside the gene matches: 6. Germline V gene lookup returns CDR1 SEHNR and CDR2 FQNEAQ (reference sequence).

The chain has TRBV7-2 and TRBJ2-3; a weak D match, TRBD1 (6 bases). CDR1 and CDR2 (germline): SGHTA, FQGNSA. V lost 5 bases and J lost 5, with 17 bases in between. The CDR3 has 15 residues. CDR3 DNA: TGTGCCAGCAGCCCCCGGGACAAACTGATAGATACGCAGTATTTT. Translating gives CASSPRDKLIDTQYF.

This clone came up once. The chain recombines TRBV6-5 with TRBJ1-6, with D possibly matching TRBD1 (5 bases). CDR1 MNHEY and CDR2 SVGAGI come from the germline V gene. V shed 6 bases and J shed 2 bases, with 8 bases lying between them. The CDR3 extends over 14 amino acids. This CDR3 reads CASRPRAYNSPLHF. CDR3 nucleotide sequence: TGTGCCAGCAGACCCAGGGCCTATAATTCACCCCTCCACTTT.

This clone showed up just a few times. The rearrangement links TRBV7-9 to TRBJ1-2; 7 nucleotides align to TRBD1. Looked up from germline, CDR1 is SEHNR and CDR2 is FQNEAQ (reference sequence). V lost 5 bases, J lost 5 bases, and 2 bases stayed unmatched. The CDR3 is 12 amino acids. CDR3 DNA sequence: TGTGCCAGCAGCAAGACAGGGTATGGCTACACCTTC. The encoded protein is CASSKTGYGYTF.

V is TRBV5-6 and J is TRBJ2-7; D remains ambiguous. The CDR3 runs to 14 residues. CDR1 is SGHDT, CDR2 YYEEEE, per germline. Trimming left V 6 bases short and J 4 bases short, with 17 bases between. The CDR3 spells CASNPVGGPYEQYF. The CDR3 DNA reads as TGTGCCAGCAACCCGGTAGGCGGACCTTACGAGCAGTACTTC. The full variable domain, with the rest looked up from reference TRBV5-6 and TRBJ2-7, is DAGVTQSPTHLIKTRGQQVTLRCSPKSGHDTVSWYQQALGQGPQFIFQYYEEEERQRGNFPDRFSGHQFPNYSSELNVNALLLGDSALYLCASNPVGGPYEQYFGPGTRLTVT.

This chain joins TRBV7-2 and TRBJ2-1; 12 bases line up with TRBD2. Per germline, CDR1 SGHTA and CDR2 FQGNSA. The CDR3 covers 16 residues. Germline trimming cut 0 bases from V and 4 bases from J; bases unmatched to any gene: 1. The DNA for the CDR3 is TGTGCCAGCAGCTTAGCACTAGCGGGGGGTTACAATGAGCAGTTCTTC. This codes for CASSLALAGGYNEQFF.

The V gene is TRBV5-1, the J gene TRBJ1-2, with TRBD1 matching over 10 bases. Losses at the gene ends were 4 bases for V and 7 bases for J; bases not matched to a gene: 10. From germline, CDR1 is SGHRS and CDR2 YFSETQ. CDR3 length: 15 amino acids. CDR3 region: CASSGGTGETSGYTF. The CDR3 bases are TGCGCCAGCAGCGGCGGGACAGGGGAGACGAGTGGCTACACCTTC. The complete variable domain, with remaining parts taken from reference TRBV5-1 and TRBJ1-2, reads KAGVTQTPRYLIKTRGQQVTLSCSPISGHRSVSWYQQTPGQGLQFLFEYFSETQRNKGNFPGRFSGRQFSNSRSEMNVSTLELGDSALYLCASSGGTGETSGYTFGSGTRLTVV.

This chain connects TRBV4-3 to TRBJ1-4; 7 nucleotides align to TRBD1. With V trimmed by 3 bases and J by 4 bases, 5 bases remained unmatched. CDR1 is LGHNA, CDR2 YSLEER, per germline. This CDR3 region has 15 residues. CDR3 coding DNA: TGCGCCAGCAGCCAGGGACAGAGGAGTAATGAAAAACTGTTTTTT. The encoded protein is CASSQGQRSNEKLFF.

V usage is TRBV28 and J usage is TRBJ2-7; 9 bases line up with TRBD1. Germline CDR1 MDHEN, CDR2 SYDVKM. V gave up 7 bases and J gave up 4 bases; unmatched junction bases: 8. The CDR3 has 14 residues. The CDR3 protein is CASTRGGTGYEQYV. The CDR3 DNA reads TGTGCCAGCACTAGAGGCGGGACAGGGTACGAGCAGTACGTC.

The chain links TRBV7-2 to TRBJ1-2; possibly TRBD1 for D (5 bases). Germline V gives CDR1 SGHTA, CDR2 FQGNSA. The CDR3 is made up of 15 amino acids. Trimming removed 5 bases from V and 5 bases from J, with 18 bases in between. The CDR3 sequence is CASSHTRAGTYGYTF. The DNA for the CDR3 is TGTGCCAGCAGCCACACACGGGCAGGGACTTATGGCTACACCTTC.